The 7 T cell receptor beta chains reported below all come from one sample, sequenced in a study of shared clonotypes between healthy human individuals. Naive CD8 cells were CD45RO-negative, positively selected for CCR7, excluding terminally differentiated effector memory CD45RA+ cells. Assay used: immunoSEQ multiplex PCR; TCRdb lists only in-frame clones, some missing. The table shows about 680,000 clones, with about 92% occurring only once. The specimen sequenced was naive CD8+ T cells sorted from blood. The receptor source for this set is a man aged 25-40 years in good health.

The chain recombines TRBV30 with TRBJ2-7, with D perhaps TRBD1 or TRBD2 (5 bases each). The CDR3 totals 16 residues. The V end lost 5 bases, the J end lost 1 base, and 21 bases lay between the germline ends. Germline assignment: CDR1 GTSNPN and CDR2 SVGIG (reference sequence). The CDR3 sequence: CAWGPGTNLYSYEQYF. CDR3 in DNA: TGTGCCTGGGGGCCCGGGACCAACCTATATTCCTACGAGCAGTACTTC.

The chain combines TRBV19 with TRBJ2-7, with 11 bases lining up with TRBD2. Germline lookup yields CDR1 LNHDA and CDR2 SQIVND (reference sequence). After removal of 5 bases from V and 5 bases from J, the junction contained 8 bases not matched to a gene. The CDR3 length is 15 residues. CDR3 sequence: CASSPIAGGPDEQYF. CDR3 sequence (DNA): TGTGCCAGTAGTCCGATAGCGGGAGGGCCAGACGAGCAGTACTTC.

This sequence joins TRBV7-9 and TRBJ2-7, with TRBD2 identical over 7 bases. Germline lookup yields CDR1 SEHNR and CDR2 FQNEAQ (reference sequence). The CDR3 runs 18 residues. Unmatched junction bases numbered 12, after V lost 1 base and J lost 0 bases. Here the CDR3 DNA reads TGTGCCAGCAGCTTAGACTTATGGGGGAGGGCGAACTCCTACGAGCAGTACTTC. This translates into CASSLDLWGRANSYEQYF.

The rearrangement uses TRBV27 and TRBJ1-5; D unclear. Per germline, CDR1 MNHEY and CDR2 SMNVEV (reference sequence). The CDR3 has 13 amino acids. V lost 0 bases and J lost 5, with 5 bases in between. The CDR3 DNA sequence: TGTGCCAGCAGTTTATCTCCTCATCAGCCCCAGCATTTT. Translation gives CASSLSPHQPQHF.

The chain employs TRBV7-9 and TRBJ2-2; D ambiguous. V was cut by 5 bases and J by 3 bases, with 10 bases left in between. Germline V gene data show CDR1 as SEHNR and CDR2 as FQNEAQ (reference sequence). The CDR3 is made up of 14 amino acids. As DNA, the CDR3 is TGTGCCAGCAGCGCCCCGCTGGACACCGGGGAGCTGTTTTTT. This gives the protein CASSAPLDTGELFF.

The V gene is TRBV9, the J gene TRBJ2-1; 9 positions agree with TRBD1. J gave up 4 bases and V 4 bases, and 6 bases lay outside the gene matches. Germline CDR1 is SGDLS and CDR2 is YYNGEE. This CDR3 comprises 15 residues. The CDR3 loop is CASSPGTGNYNEQFF. The CDR3 coding sequence is TGTGCCAGCAGCCCCGGGACAGGGAATTACAATGAGCAGTTCTTC.

The V gene is TRBV4-3, the J gene TRBJ2-7; D is possibly TRBD1 (6 bases). V was shortened by 0 bases and J by 5 bases, with 11 bases between the two germline ends. This CDR3 spans 14 amino acids. The germline CDR1 and CDR2 sequences are LGHNA and YSLEER. This CDR3 is CASSQDSRGHEQYF. The CDR3, as DNA: TGCGCCAGCAGCCAAGATTCCAGGGGCCACGAGCAGTACTTC.